These 32 T cell receptor beta chains were sequenced from one sample in a study of spatial heterogeneity in lung cancer. Time point given: sample taken at primary tumor resection. Each CDR3 protein is one row after TCRdb ran MiXCR on the 5' RACE reads. The sample carries around 10,000 distinct CDR3 sequences, around 3.5% recorded once. Here the sequenced sample was PBMCs, taken at surgery. These receptors were collected from a female donor with early-stage non-small cell lung cancer.

Many counts were recorded for this clonotype. The chain has TRBV28 and TRBJ2-1; tentative D call: TRBD2 (6 bases). Per the germline V gene, CDR1 is MDHEN and CDR2 is SYDVKM. This CDR3 spans 15 amino acids. V shed 6 bases and J shed 3 bases, with 15 bases lying between them. Here the CDR3 reads CASSPGGGIYNEQFF. The CDR3 nucleotides read TGTGCCAGCAGCCCCGGCGGCGGGATCTACAATGAGCAGTTCTTC.

This clonotype occurred many times. V gene TRBV20-1 combines with J gene TRBJ1-6; D is uncertain. Trimming stripped 3 bases from V and 7 bases from J, with 13 bases between. The CDR3 has 14 amino acids. Germline V lookup: CDR1 DFQATT, CDR2 SNEGSKA (reference sequence). The CDR3 region has the DNA TGCAGTGCTAGTCAATGGGGTGGCAATTCACCCCTCCACTTT. The encoded protein is CSASQWGGNSPLHF.

This clonotype was counted many times. DNA of the CDR3: TGTGCCAGCTCACTAGACGCCAGGGTGAGGGAGCAGTACTTC. Its protein is CASSLDARVREQYF. The chain links TRBV18 to TRBJ2-7; perhaps TRBD1 as D (5 bases). There are 14 residues in the CDR3. Germline loops: CDR1 KGHSH, CDR2 LQKENI. V lost 4 bases and J lost 7, with 17 bases in between. Based on the CDR3 plus reference TRBV18 and TRBJ2-7, the full variable domain is NAGVMQNPRHLVRRRGQEARLRCSPMKGHSHVYWYRQLPEEGLKFMVYLQKENIIDESGMPKERFSAEFPKEGPSILRIQQVVRGDSAAYFCASSLDARVREQYFGPGTRLTVT.

The genes are TRBV6-4 and TRBJ2-3; D may be TRBD2 (6 bases). The ends were cut back, 0 bases at V and 6 bases at J, with 16 bases in the middle. Germline lookup yields CDR1 MRHNA and CDR2 SNTAGT. The CDR3 totals 16 residues. Here the CDR3 DNA reads TGTGCCAGCAGTGACTCAGGGAGGCAGGTGGGGGATACGCAGTATTTT. Residues: CASSDSGRQVGDTQYF.

This clonotype was observed at least ten times. V usage is TRBV5-1 and J usage is TRBJ2-7; D is uncertain. This CDR3 region has 12 residues. The germline V gene has CDR1 SGHRS and CDR2 YFSETQ. The V end was cut by 0 bases, the J end by 3 bases, with 4 bases between. DNA for the CDR3: TGCGCCAGCAGCTTGGGAGACTACGAGCAGTACTTC. Protein sequence: CASSLGDYEQYF.

This clonotype was counted at least ten times. This chain connects TRBV7-9 to TRBJ2-5; D is perhaps TRBD2 (5 bases). Trimming removed 0 bases from V and 1 base from J, with 12 bases in between. CDR3 size: 16 residues. Germline V gene lookup returns CDR1 SEHNR and CDR2 FQNEAQ (reference sequence). CDR3 region: CASSLALGELQETQYF. The CDR3 bases are TGTGCCAGCAGCTTAGCGCTCGGGGAACTCCAAGAGACCCAGTACTTC.

This sequence joins TRBV4-3 and TRBJ2-1; 10 bases are a match to TRBD1. Germline V lookup: CDR1 LGHNA, CDR2 YSLEER. V was pared by 1 base and J by 7 bases, with 4 bases of the junction left unmatched. The CDR3 contains 15 residues. CDR3 nucleotide sequence: TGCGCCAGCAGCCAAGGGGACAGGGGATCTAATGAGCAGTTCTTC. As protein: CASSQGDRGSNEQFF.

This clonotype was detected ten times or more. V gene TRBV12-3 or TRBV12-4 combines with J gene TRBJ1-3, with TRBD1 as a possible D gene (5 bases). The CDR3 length is 16 residues. V shed 5 bases and J shed 3 bases, with 17 bases lying between them. The CDR3 region is CASSLGDLGSGNTIYF. CDR3 sequence (DNA): TGTGCCAGCAGTCTAGGGGATCTGGGTAGTGGAAACACCATATATTTT.

There are many counts of this clonotype. The genes are TRBV20-1 and TRBJ1-6, with D tentatively TRBD1 (5 bases). This CDR3 comprises 14 residues. The V gene's germline CDR1 is DFQATT and CDR2 SNEGSKA (reference sequence). V was clipped by 3 bases and J by 10 bases, with 16 bases between them. The CDR3 DNA reads TGCAGTGCTAGCCTAGGGGAGGGCAGCTCACCCCTCCACTTT. It encodes CSASLGEGSSPLHF.

This clonotype was seen ten or more times. This chain joins TRBV3-1 and TRBJ2-7; D unresolved. CDR3 length: 12 residues. Trimming pared 1 base from V and 1 base from J, leaving 2 bases between. The germline CDR1 and CDR2 sequences are LGHDT and YNNKEL (reference sequence). In DNA, the CDR3 is TGTGCCAGCAGCCAAGTATCCTACGAGCAGTACTTC. It translates to CASSQVSYEQYF.

This clonotype was picked up many times. The rearrangement links TRBV5-1 to TRBJ2-1; D is perhaps TRBD1 (7 bases). Germline V lookup: CDR1 SGHRS, CDR2 YFSETQ. The CDR3 extends over 15 amino acids. Trimming cost V 0 bases and J 6 bases, with 13 bases left between them. CDR3 DNA: TGCGCCAGCAGCTTGGGACAGGGAGGCGGCAATGAGCAGTTCTTC. The encoded protein is CASSLGQGGGNEQFF.

This clonotype was counted many times. The chain employs TRBV11-2 and TRBJ2-2; TRBD1 is a possible D gene (5 bases). Per the germline V gene, CDR1 is SGHAT and CDR2 is FQNNGV. V was shortened by 5 bases and J by 4 bases, with 11 bases between the two germline ends. This CDR3 contains 14 residues. This CDR3 reads CASSPQGFTGELFF. The CDR3, as DNA: TGTGCCAGCAGCCCTCAGGGTTTCACCGGGGAGCTGTTTTTT.

This clonotype has ten or more counts. The rearrangement uses TRBV29-1 and TRBJ2-1, with D perhaps matching TRBD1 (6 bases). The CDR3 is 16 residues long. Deletions cut 0 bases from V and 0 bases from J, with 12 bases between. Germline V gene sequence: CDR1 SQVTM, CDR2 ANQGSEA. This chain's CDR3 is CSVEEVRTASYNEQFF. The CDR3 DNA reads as TGCAGCGTTGAAGAAGTTAGGACAGCCTCCTACAATGAGCAGTTCTTC.

This clonotype was seen repeatedly, ten times or more. The gene calls are TRBV5-1 and TRBJ1-4, with 7 bases identical to TRBD1. This CDR3 has 15 amino acids. From germline, CDR1 is SGHRS and CDR2 YFSETQ. J was trimmed by 5 bases and V by 4 bases; bases with no gene match: 8. CDR3 sequence: CASSPTGERNEKLFF. Written as DNA, the CDR3 is TGCGCCAGCAGCCCAACAGGGGAACGAAATGAAAAACTGTTTTTT.

At least ten counts were recorded for this clonotype. In nucleotides, the CDR3 is TGCAGTGCTAGACAGGATCGGGTTTATGGCTACACCTTC. Its translation: CSARQDRVYGYTF. The chain has TRBV20-1 and TRBJ1-2; D gene unclear. V lost 2 bases and J lost 5, with 12 bases in between. The V gene's germline CDR1 is DFQATT and CDR2 SNEGSKA (reference sequence). The CDR3 has 13 amino acids.

In this sample, this clonotype turned up many times. The chain couples TRBV4-1 to TRBJ2-7, with D possibly matching TRBD1 (5 bases). The CDR3 is 16 amino acids. The germline gives CDR1 MGHRA, CDR2 YSYEKL. V shed 4 bases and J shed 3 bases, with 19 bases lying between them. This chain's CDR3 is CASSRETATPIYEQYF. DNA of the CDR3: TGCGCCAGCAGCCGAGAGACAGCTACCCCCATCTACGAGCAGTACTTC.

Many counts were recorded for this clonotype. V usage is TRBV11-1 and J usage is TRBJ2-7; D possibly corresponds to TRBD1 (5 bases). The length of the CDR3 is 15 residues. V dropped 5 bases and J dropped 2 bases, with 16 bases sitting between them. CDR1 is SGHAT and CDR2 is FQDESV in the germline V gene (reference sequence). DNA for the CDR3: TGTGCCAGCAGCCGGCGCCCACCACAGGCCTACGAGCAGTACTTC. Protein product: CASSRRPPQAYEQYF.

In this sample, this clonotype is medium-sized. The chain joins TRBV5-1 to TRBJ2-7; D is undetermined. The CDR3 consists of 15 residues. Trimming removed 4 bases at V and 2 bases at J, with 16 bases between. The germline CDR1 and CDR2 sequences are SGHRS and YFSETQ. The DNA of the CDR3 is TGCGCCAGCAGCCTACTACCGACGCCGACCTACGAGCAGTACTTC. Its translation: CASSLLPTPTYEQYF.

This chain connects TRBV9 to TRBJ2-7; possibly TRBD1 or TRBD2 for D (6 bases each). V was cut by 7 bases and J by 7 bases, with 18 bases left in between. Germline CDR1 and CDR2: SGDLS and YYNGEE. The length of the CDR3 is 13 residues. CDR3 loop: CASSRGDAGEQYF. The CDR3 nucleotides read TGTGCCAGCTCCAGGGGCGACGCGGGGGAGCAGTACTTC.

This clonotype was seen repeatedly, ten times or more. V gene TRBV29-1 combines with J gene TRBJ2-5; 7 nucleotides align to TRBD1. Trimming at V came to 5 bases and at J to 0 bases, leaving 3 bases not matched to a gene. The CDR3 totals 13 residues. Germline V gene data show CDR1 as SQVTM and CDR2 as ANQGSEA. The CDR3 sequence: CSVRTGNQETQYF. The CDR3 DNA reads TGCAGCGTTCGGACAGGAAACCAAGAGACCCAGTACTTC.

This clonotype is medium-sized in the sample. This chain links TRBV20-1 with TRBJ2-3; maybe TRBD2 (5 bases). V lost 5 bases, J lost 1 base, and 10 bases lay in between. Germline V gene lookup returns CDR1 DFQATT and CDR2 SNEGSKA (reference sequence). The CDR3 is made up of 13 amino acids. The CDR3 is CSALTIGTDTQYF. Written as DNA, the CDR3 is TGCAGTGCTTTGACTATTGGCACAGATACGCAGTATTTT.

In its sample, this clonotype ranks as medium-sized (0.01 to 0.1%). The rearrangement joins TRBV7-6 to TRBJ2-7; 10 bases agree with TRBD1. With V trimmed by 4 bases and J by 2 bases, 5 bases remained unmatched. Germline V lookup: CDR1 SGHVS, CDR2 FNYEAQ. The CDR3 runs 15 residues. The CDR3 loop reads CASSSGTGATYEQYF. The CDR3, as DNA: TGTGCCAGCAGCTCCGGGACAGGGGCGACCTACGAGCAGTACTTC.

The sample holds many counts of this clonotype. The rearrangement links TRBV7-8 to TRBJ2-2, with no clear D. V shed 5 bases and J shed 6 bases, with 13 bases lying between them. The CDR3 is made up of 14 amino acids. Germline CDR1 reads SGHVS; CDR2 reads FQNEAQ. The CDR3 protein is CASSPRVASGELFF. CDR3 DNA: TGTGCCAGCAGCCCCCGGGTAGCCTCCGGGGAGCTGTTTTTT.

There are many counts of this clonotype. This rearrangement joins TRBV5-3 to TRBJ2-1; 10 bases are a match to TRBD1. TRBV5-3 has ORF status, its function being uncertain. V trimming: 4 bases; J trimming: 10 bases; junction bases outside the gene matches: 11. This CDR3 comprises 15 residues. The CDR3 region has the DNA TGTGCCAGAAGCCTCCGGGACAGGGGCGTCCGCGAGCAGTTCTTC. Residues: CARSLRDRGVREQFF.

This clonotype was seen a few times. This chain uses TRBV7-3 with TRBJ2-3; D is tentatively TRBD1 or TRBD2 (5 bases each). The CDR3 is 15 amino acids. Looked up from germline, CDR1 is SGHTA and CDR2 is FQGTGA. V lost 5 bases and J lost 5, with 17 bases in between. For the CDR3, the DNA is TGTGCCAGCAGCCCCGGGACCTTTCGCGGAGATACGCAGTATTTT. This sequence encodes CASSPGTFRGDTQYF.

The chain uses TRBV11-1 and TRBJ2-1; no clear D gene. Trimming removed 1 base from V and 8 bases from J, with 6 bases in between. Germline values: CDR1 SGHAT, CDR2 FQDESV (reference sequence). This CDR3 is 12 amino acids long. The CDR3 bases are TGTGCCAGCAGCTTAGTGGGCGATGAGCAGTTCTTC. The encoded protein is CASSLVGDEQFF.

This clonotype was counted at least ten times. V is TRBV20-1 and J is TRBJ2-2; tentatively, D is TRBD2 (5 bases). The CDR3 spans 12 residues. Germline V gene lookup returns CDR1 DFQATT and CDR2 SNEGSKA (reference sequence). Trimming stripped 3 bases from V and 5 bases from J, with 7 bases between. The CDR3 sequence is CSARSGTGELFF. The CDR3 DNA reads as TGCAGTGCTAGGTCGGGAACCGGGGAGCTGTTTTTT.

This clonotype was counted at least ten times. This chain links TRBV28 with TRBJ1-6, with a weak D call TRBD1 (5 bases). With 6 bases removed from V and 10 bases from J, the gap between germline ends came to 22 bases. The CDR3 loop spans 16 amino acids. CDR1 MDHEN and CDR2 SYDVKM come from the germline V gene. Here the CDR3 reads CASRPGGAVVSSPLHF. The CDR3, as DNA: TGTGCCAGCAGGCCCGGCGGGGCGGTGGTGTCCTCACCCCTCCACTTT.

This clonotype was seen many times. This sequence joins TRBV4-2 and TRBJ2-1; D is tentatively TRBD1 or TRBD2 (5 bases each). Germline CDR1 and CDR2: LGHNA and YNFKEQ. This CDR3 spans 15 amino acids. Deletions cut 4 bases from V and 5 bases from J, with 15 bases between. CDR3 sequence (DNA): TGTGCCAGCAGCCCCCCCGGGGCGGGCCACAATGAGCAGTTCTTC. Translated, it gives CASSPPGAGHNEQFF.

This clonotype appeared many times. V and J are TRBV12-3 or TRBV12-4 and TRBJ1-4, with 9 positions matching TRBD1. Unmatched junction bases numbered 4, after V lost 6 bases and J lost 8 bases. The CDR3 is 13 residues long. DNA for the CDR3: TGTGCCAGCAGGGACAGGGGAGAAGAAAAACTGTTTTTT. Residues: CASRDRGEEKLFF.

In this sample, this clonotype turned up many times. The V and J genes are TRBV20-1 and TRBJ2-7; possible D gene TRBD2, 5 bases. Germline CDR1 and CDR2: DFQATT and SNEGSKA (reference sequence). Trimming removed 5 bases at V and 4 bases at J, with 15 bases between. The CDR3 consists of 13 residues. The CDR3 nucleotides are TGCAGTGCTCGGGCCCTGAGGGCATACGAGCAGTACTTC. Protein: CSARALRAYEQYF.

The table lists this clonotype with many counts. CDR3 DNA sequence: TGCGCCAGCAGTCGAAAGGGGGGTGACAATGAGCAGTTCTTC. It translates to CASSRKGGDNEQFF. The chain recombines TRBV5-1 with TRBJ2-1; D is perhaps TRBD1 or TRBD2 (6 bases each). The CDR3 totals 14 residues. The germline CDR1 and CDR2 sequences are SGHRS and YFSETQ. Trimming stripped 5 bases from V and 5 bases from J, with 14 bases between. The complete variable domain, with remaining parts taken from reference TRBV5-1 and TRBJ2-1, reads KAGVTQTPRYLIKTRGQQVTLSCSPISGHRSVSWYQQTPGQGLQFLFEYFSETQRNKGNFPGRFSGRQFSNSRSEMNVSTLELGDSALYLCASSRKGGDNEQFFGPGTRLTVL.